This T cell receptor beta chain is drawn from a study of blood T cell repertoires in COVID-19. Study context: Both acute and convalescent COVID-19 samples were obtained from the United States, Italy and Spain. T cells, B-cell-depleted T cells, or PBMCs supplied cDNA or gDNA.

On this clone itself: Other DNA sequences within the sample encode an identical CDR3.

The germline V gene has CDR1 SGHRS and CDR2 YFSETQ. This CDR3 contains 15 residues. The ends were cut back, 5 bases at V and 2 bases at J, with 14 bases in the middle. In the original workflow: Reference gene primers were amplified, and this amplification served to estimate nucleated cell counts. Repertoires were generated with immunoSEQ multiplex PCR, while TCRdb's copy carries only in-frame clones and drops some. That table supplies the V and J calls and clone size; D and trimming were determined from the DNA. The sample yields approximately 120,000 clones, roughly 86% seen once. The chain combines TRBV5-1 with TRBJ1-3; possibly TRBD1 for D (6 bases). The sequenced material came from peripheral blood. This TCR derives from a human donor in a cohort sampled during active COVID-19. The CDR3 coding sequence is TGCGCCAGCAGTCGTGGACAGCCAGCTGGAAACACCATATATTTT. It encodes CASSRGQPAGNTIYF.